The 11 T cell receptor beta chains listed next were all sequenced from one sample in a study of cytotoxic CD8 clonotypes in ibrutinib-treated CLL. Profiled with immunoSEQ multiplex PCR; TCRdb holds only in-frame clones, not every one. The sample lists about 310,000 clones; more than 65% were seen once. Sample: PBMCs, taken before ibrutinib treatment. The receptors come from a human donor with chronic lymphocytic leukemia.

V and J are TRBV29-1 and TRBJ1-2; maybe TRBD1 (6 bases). Trimming left V 4 bases short and J 4 bases short, with 13 bases between. Germline loops: CDR1 SQVTM, CDR2 ANQGSEA. This CDR3 comprises 13 residues. DNA for the CDR3: TGCAGCGTTGTCAACAGGGAGGGCTATGGCTACACCTTC. Its translation is CSVVNREGYGYTF.

This chain joins TRBV11-2 and TRBJ2-7, with D perhaps TRBD1 (6 bases). Germline values: CDR1 SGHAT, CDR2 FQNNGV. The CDR3 is 13 residues long. V was shortened by 5 bases and J by 3 bases, with 11 bases between the two germline ends. The CDR3, as DNA: TGTGCCAGCAGCACCCGACAGGACTACGAGCAGTACTTC. Amino acid sequence: CASSTRQDYEQYF.

The V and J genes are TRBV28 and TRBJ2-2, with D possibly TRBD1 on 6 matching bases. The CDR3 is made up of 15 amino acids. V lost 6 bases to trimming and J lost 6 bases, with 17 bases between them. CDR1 and CDR2 from the germline V gene are MDHEN and SYDVKM. CDR3 sequence (DNA): TGTGCCAGCAGCTACATACAGGGCGTGTCCGGGGAGCTGTTTTTT. It is translated as CASSYIQGVSGELFF.

V usage is TRBV7-2 and J usage is TRBJ2-1; 7 nucleotides line up with TRBD1. The CDR3 runs to 15 residues. Germline trimming cut 4 bases from V and 0 bases from J; bases unmatched to any gene: 3. CDR1 is SGHTA and CDR2 is FQGNSA in the germline V gene. CDR3 sequence: CASSSGQSSYNEQFF. The CDR3, as DNA: TGTGCCAGCAGCTCGGGACAGAGCTCCTACAATGAGCAGTTCTTC.

With regard to this clone: Possible read error: a much larger clone is one base away. This rearrangement joins TRBV7-2 to TRBJ1-2; unclear D gene. The CDR3 runs 10 residues. The V end lost 5 bases, the J end lost 6 bases, and 4 bases lay between the germline ends. Germline values: CDR1 SGHTA, CDR2 FQGNSA. CDR3 sequence reads: CASSGDGYTF. CDR3 in DNA: TGTGCCAGCAGCGGGGATGGCTACACCTTC.

The rearrangement joins TRBV7-2 to TRBJ1-4, with 7 positions matching TRBD1. V lost 5 bases, J lost 5 bases, and 8 bases stayed unmatched. Per the germline V gene, CDR1 is SGHTA and CDR2 is FQGNSA. The length of the CDR3 is 15 residues. CDR3 nucleotide sequence: TGTGCCAGCAGCGTGTCGACAGGGCGGAATGAAAAACTGTTTTTT. Amino acids: CASSVSTGRNEKLFF.

The chain combines TRBV6-1 with TRBJ2-3; 12 positions agree with TRBD1. V was clipped by 6 bases and J by 1 base; unmatched bases: 2. Germline V CDR1 and CDR2: MNHNS, SASEGT. The CDR3 loop spans 15 amino acids. The CDR3 spells CASRGTGGRTDTQYF. For the CDR3, the DNA is TGTGCCAGCAGGGGGACAGGGGGCCGCACAGATACGCAGTATTTT.

The rearrangement uses TRBV20-1 and TRBJ2-1, with TRBD2 matching 8 bases. Trimming removed 3 bases from V and 9 bases from J; junction bases left unmatched: 1. CDR1 DFQATT and CDR2 SNEGSKA come from the germline V gene (reference sequence). There are 11 residues in the CDR3. CDR3 coding DNA: TGCAGTGCTAGCACTAGCGGTGAGCAGTTCTTC. Amino acid sequence: CSASTSGEQFF.

This chain links TRBV7-9 with TRBJ2-1; 9 nucleotides line up with TRBD2. Germline lookup yields CDR1 SEHNR and CDR2 FQNEAQ (reference sequence). Trimming at V came to 3 bases and at J to 15 bases, leaving 6 bases not matched to a gene. The CDR3 sequence is 12 residues long. CDR3 bases: TGTGCCAGCAGCTTGGGCCTAGCGGGACGGTTCTTC. Translating gives CASSLGLAGRFF.

The chain employs TRBV6-5 and TRBJ2-3; 8 bases line up with TRBD2. Trimming removed 0 bases from V and 3 bases from J; junction bases left unmatched: 5. The germline V gene encodes CDR1 MNHEY and CDR2 SVGAGI. The length of the CDR3 is 16 residues. The CDR3, as DNA: TGTGCCAGCAGTTACTCGCAGCGGGAGTATACAGATACGCAGTATTTT. This encodes CASSYSQREYTDTQYF.

This clone showed up just once. CDR3 amino acids: CASSMGTSEKLFF. CDR3 nucleotides: TGTGCCAGTAGTATGGGGACATCTGAAAAACTGTTTTTT. The chain recombines TRBV19 with TRBJ1-4; tentative D call: TRBD1 (6 bases). Germline lookup yields CDR1 LNHDA and CDR2 SQIVND (reference sequence). V was cut by 3 bases and J by 7 bases, with 9 bases left in between. The CDR3 consists of 13 residues.